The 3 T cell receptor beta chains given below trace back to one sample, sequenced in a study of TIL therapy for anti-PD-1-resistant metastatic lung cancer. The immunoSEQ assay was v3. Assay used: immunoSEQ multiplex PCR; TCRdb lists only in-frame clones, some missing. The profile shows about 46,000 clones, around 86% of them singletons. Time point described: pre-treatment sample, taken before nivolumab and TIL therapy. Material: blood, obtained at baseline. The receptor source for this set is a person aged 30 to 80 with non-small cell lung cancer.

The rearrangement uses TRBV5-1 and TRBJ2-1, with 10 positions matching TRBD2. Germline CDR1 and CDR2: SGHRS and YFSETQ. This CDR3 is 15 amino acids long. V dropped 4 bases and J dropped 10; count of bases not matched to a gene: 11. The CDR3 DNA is TGCGCCAGCAGCCAGACTAGCGGGCCTGGGCGGGAGCAGTTCTTC. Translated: CASSQTSGPGREQFF.

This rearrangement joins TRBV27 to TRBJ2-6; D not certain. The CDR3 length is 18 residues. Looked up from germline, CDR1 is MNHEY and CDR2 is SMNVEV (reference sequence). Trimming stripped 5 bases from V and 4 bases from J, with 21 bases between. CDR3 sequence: CASSPTRGVVQGANVLTF. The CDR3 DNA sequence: TGTGCCAGCAGTCCGACGCGTGGGGTGGTCCAGGGGGCCAACGTCCTGACTTTC.

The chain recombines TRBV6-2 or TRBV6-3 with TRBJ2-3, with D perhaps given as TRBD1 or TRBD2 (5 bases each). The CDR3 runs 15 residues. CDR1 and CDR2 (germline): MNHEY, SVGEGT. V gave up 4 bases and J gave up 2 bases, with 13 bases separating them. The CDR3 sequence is CASSWDATTTDTQYF. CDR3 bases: TGTGCCAGCAGTTGGGACGCTACGACCACAGATACGCAGTATTTT.